Shown below are 19 T cell receptor beta chains from a single sample sequenced in a study of T cells in women clearing cervical HPV infection. The table came from immunoSEQ multiplex PCR; TCRdb's copy has only in-frame clones and leaves some out. This sample's table has fewer than 25,000 clones. Source material: blood buffy coat. These receptors were obtained from a woman aged 18 to 75 with a cervical HPV16 infection that either progressed to CIN3+ or cleared (not recorded which).

About this clone itself: The read stops 3 residues short of the end of the CDR3; the missing end is completed from the germline J gene. The chain is built from TRBV20-1 and TRBJ1-5, with D maybe TRBD1 (5 bases). The CDR3 extends over 13 amino acids. V lost 5 bases to trimming and J lost 4 bases, with 12 bases between them. Germline-derived CDR1 and CDR2 are DFQATT and SNEGSKA (reference sequence). The covered CDR3 bases are TGCAGTGCTGGAGCAGGGCCGAATCAGCCC. Its protein is CSAGAGPNQP. In full, the CDR3 is CSAGAGPNQPQHF.

Comments on this clone: The read comes to an end 3 residues before the CDR3 does, leaving the germline J gene to fill in the end. This sequence joins TRBV5-6 and TRBJ2-5, with D perhaps matching TRBD1 (6 bases). V lost 4 bases, J lost 4 bases, and 17 bases lay in between. This CDR3 comprises 15 residues. Germline CDR1 and CDR2: SGHDT and YYEEEE. The CDR3 sequence: CASSQKSTGSETQYF. The CDR3 bases that were read are TGTGCCAGCAGCCAGAAGTCTACAGGGTCAGAGACC.

About this clone: The CDR3 end falls 3 residues outside the read, so it is completed with the germline J gene. The V gene is TRBV7-9, the J gene TRBJ1-2, with a weak D call TRBD1 (5 bases). CDR1 and CDR2 from the germline V gene are SEHNR and FQNEAQ (reference sequence). The CDR3 is made up of 15 amino acids. The CDR3 region is CASSLLEGPTDTYTF. CDR3 DNA, as far as it was read: TGTGCCAGCAGCTTACTGGAGGGGCCCACAGATACC. The full variable domain, rest sourced from reference TRBV7-9 and TRBJ1-2, is DTGVSQNPRHKITKRGQNVTFRCDPISEHNRLYWYRQTLGQGPEFLTYFQNEAQLEKSRLLSDRFSAERPKGSFSTLEIQRTEQGDSAMYLCASSLLEGPTDTYTFGSGTRLTVV.

Comment on this clone: The CDR3 end lies 3 residues beyond the end of the read and is filled in from the germline J gene. J is TRBJ2-2 and V is TRBV5-1; D possibly corresponds to TRBD2 (6 bases). This CDR3 contains 14 residues. Germline V gives CDR1 SGHRS, CDR2 YFSETQ. V was shortened by 4 bases and J by 4 bases, with 11 bases between the two germline ends. CDR3 bases read: TGCGCCAGCAGCCCAGTCGGGGGCACCGGGGAG. It yields the protein CASSPVGGTGE. The whole CDR3 sequence reads CASSPVGGTGELFF.

As concerns this clone: The read finishes 3 residues shy of the CDR3 end, and the germline J gene is used to complete it. This rearrangement joins TRBV19 to TRBJ2-7; D gene unclear. CDR1 and CDR2 (germline): LNHDA, SQIVND (reference sequence). The length of the CDR3 is 13 residues. Trimming took 3 bases from V and 5 from J, leaving 11 bases between them. Partial CDR3 DNA: TGTGCCAGTAGTATCATAGGGTCGGACGAG. Encoded protein: CASSIIGSDE. Given in full, the CDR3 is CASSIIGSDEQYF.

Remarks on this clone: The CDR3 goes on 3 residues after the read ends, and that part is filled in from the germline J gene. The rearrangement links TRBV19 to TRBJ2-7; 7 bases fit TRBD1. Trimming cost V 4 bases and J 3 bases; bases outside gene matches: 3. The germline gives CDR1 LNHDA, CDR2 SQIVND (reference sequence). The CDR3 length is 13 residues. Here the CDR3 reads CASSTWDSYEQYF. The CDR3 DNA, read in part, is TGTGCCAGTAGTACGTGGGACAGCTACGAG.

To note about this clone: The read ends 3 residues shy of where the CDR3 ends; the end is completed using the germline J gene. The J gene is TRBJ2-2, the V gene TRBV30; D remains ambiguous. Trimming took 5 bases from V and 2 from J, leaving 6 bases between them. The CDR3 covers 12 residues. Germline-derived CDR1 and CDR2 are GTSNPN and SVGIG (reference sequence). Here the CDR3 reads CAWDINTGELFF. The CDR3 DNA, read in part, is TGTGCCTGGGACATTAACACCGGGGAG. Together with reference TRBV30 and TRBJ2-2, the CDR3 gives the full variable domain: SQTIHQWPATLVQPVGSPLSLECTVEGTSNPNLYWYRQAAGRGLQLLFYSVGIGQISSEVPQNLSASRPQDRQFILSSKKLLLSDSGFYLCAWDINTGELFFGEGSRLTVL.

Comments on this clone: The CDR3 end lies 3 residues beyond the end of the read and is filled in from the germline J gene. The V gene is TRBV23-1, the J gene TRBJ1-2, with TRBD1 as a possible D gene (6 bases). TRBV23-1 is classed as an ORF, of uncertain function. This CDR3 is built from 13 residues. The germline V and J ends were trimmed by 2 bases and 6 bases, with 10 bases remaining between them. The covered CDR3 bases are TGCGCCAGCAGTCAAAGGGACACGGATGGC. Its translation is CASSQRDTDG. The entire CDR3 protein is CASSQRDTDGYTF.

With regard to this clone: The read gets to within 3 residues of the CDR3 end, and the germline J gene fills in the rest. J is TRBJ1-2 and V is TRBV7-9; D unresolved. From germline, CDR1 is SEHNR and CDR2 FQNEAQ (reference sequence). This CDR3 region has 11 residues. The CDR3 protein is CASSQPDSYTF. The CDR3 DNA, read in part, is TGTGCCAGCAGCCAGCCGGACTCT. The full variable domain, in which reference TRBV7-9 and TRBJ1-2 provide the parts outside the CDR3, is DTGVSQNPRHKITKRGQNVTFRCDPISEHNRLYWYRQTLGQGPEFLTYFQNEAQLEKSRLLSDRFSAERPKGSFSTLEIQRTEQGDSAMYLCASSQPDSYTFGSGTRLTVV.

On this clone itself: The CDR3 end lies 3 residues beyond the end of the read and is filled in from the germline J gene. This chain uses TRBV7-9 with TRBJ1-2; D call uncertain. The germline gives CDR1 SEHNR, CDR2 FQNEAQ (reference sequence). This CDR3 is built from 15 residues. The covered CDR3 bases are TGTGCCAGCAGCTTCCGAGGAGGCGGATCAGATACC. It specifies CASSFRGGGSDT. The whole CDR3 protein is CASSFRGGGSDTYTF.

Concerning this clone itself: Coverage ceases 3 residues before the CDR3 finishes, and the germline J gene fills in the end. This chain uses TRBV5-8 with TRBJ1-5; D ambiguous. The CDR3 spans 15 residues. Trimming stripped 4 bases from V and 1 base from J, with 12 bases between. The germline CDR1 and CDR2 sequences are SGHTS and YDEGEE. The CDR3 DNA, read in part, is TGTGCCAGCAGCCCCACCAGAGAGAGCAATCAGCCC. It is translated as CASSPTRESNQP. The entire CDR3 is CASSPTRESNQPQHF.

As for this clone: The read ends 3 residues shy of where the CDR3 ends; the end is completed using the germline J gene. This sequence joins TRBV6-4 and TRBJ2-1; D is unclear. CDR3 size: 15 residues. The V gene lost 0 bases and the J gene lost 4 bases, with 10 bases spanning the gap. Per germline, CDR1 MRHNA and CDR2 SNTAGT. The CDR3: CASSDSMLGYNEQFF. The sequenced part of the CDR3 DNA is TGTGCCAGCAGTGACTCGATGCTCGGTTACAATGAG.

With regard to this clone: The read terminates 3 residues before the CDR3 end, so the remaining end is supplied by the germline J gene. This chain connects TRBV6-4 to TRBJ1-6; 9 nucleotides agree with TRBD1. This CDR3 contains 16 residues. V lost 0 bases, J lost 9 bases, and 6 bases stayed unmatched. Germline V gene data show CDR1 as MRHNA and CDR2 as SNTAGT. The part of the CDR3 DNA that was read is TGTGCCAGCAGTGACTCGACACAGGGGGCTAGTTCACCC. This encodes CASSDSTQGASSP. The whole CDR3 sequence reads CASSDSTQGASSPLHF.

Worth noting for this clone: The read ends 3 residues shy of where the CDR3 ends; the end is completed using the germline J gene. This rearrangement joins TRBV7-8 to TRBJ1-3; TRBD1 matches 11 bases. The germline CDR1 and CDR2 sequences are SGHVS and FQNEAQ. V lost 5 bases, J lost 3 bases, and 6 bases stayed unmatched. The CDR3 length is 16 residues. CDR3 sequence: CASSKGTGGIGNTIYF. The CDR3 bases that were read are TGTGCCAGCAGCAAAGGGACAGGGGGAATTGGAAACACC.

In regard to this clone: The read ends 3 residues shy of where the CDR3 ends; the end is completed using the germline J gene. The chain recombines TRBV5-6 with TRBJ2-3; 9 bases agree with TRBD1. CDR3 length: 14 amino acids. Germline CDR1 SGHDT, CDR2 YYEEEE. The CDR3 loop is CASSPGQGSQPQYF. CDR3 DNA, as far as it was read: TGTGCCAGCAGCCCCGGACAGGGGAGTCAGCCG.

Concerning this clone itself: The read comes to an end 3 residues before the CDR3 does, leaving the germline J gene to fill in the end. The genes are TRBV5-4 and TRBJ2-3; TRBD1 matches 7 bases. The CDR3 is 15 amino acids. Germline V lookup: CDR1 SGHNT, CDR2 YYREEE (reference sequence). V dropped 2 bases and J dropped 0; count of bases not matched to a gene: 3. The CDR3 protein is CASSLDRASTDTQYF. The sequenced part of the CDR3 DNA is TGTGCCAGCAGCTTAGACAGGGCTAGCACAGATACG. Complete variable domain (other parts from reference TRBV5-4 and TRBJ2-3): ETGVTQSPTHLIKTRGQQVTLRCSSQSGHNTVSWYQQALGQGPQFIFQYYREEENGRGNFPPRFSGLQFPNYSSELNVNALELDDSALYLCASSLDRASTDTQYFGPGTRLTVL.

Note on this clone: Sequencing ends 3 residues short of the CDR3 end; the germline J gene provides the rest. The chain couples TRBV6-4 to TRBJ2-3, with 9 bases that match TRBD1. CDR3 length equals 14 residues. The ends lost 5 bases at V and 3 bases at J; junction bases unmatched: 3. Germline lookup yields CDR1 MRHNA and CDR2 SNTAGT. The sequenced CDR3 bases are TGTGCCAGCAGTAGGACAGGGGCTACAGATACG. Protein: CASSRTGATDT. The CDR3, in full, reads CASSRTGATDTQYF.

About this clone: The read ends 3 residues shy of where the CDR3 ends; the end is completed using the germline J gene. The rearrangement links TRBV6-1 to TRBJ1-2; 9 bases are a match to TRBD1. CDR3 length: 16 residues. V lost 1 base and J lost 2; bases outside the gene matches: 5. Germline-derived CDR1 and CDR2 are MNHNS and SASEGT. CDR3 residues: CASSEEEGTGNYGYTF. CDR3 DNA, as far as it was read: TGTGCCAGCAGTGAAGAAGAAGGGACAGGGAACTATGGC.

Details on this clone: The missing CDR3 end, 3 residues past where the read stops, is filled in from the germline J gene. The rearrangement joins TRBV7-9 to TRBJ2-7; 10 positions match TRBD1. J lost 2 bases, V lost 5 bases, and 6 bases had no gene match. The germline V gene encodes CDR1 SEHNR and CDR2 FQNEAQ (reference sequence). The CDR3 is made up of 15 amino acids. Here the CDR3 reads CASSRGQGGTYEQYF. CDR3 DNA, as far as it was read: TGTGCCAGCAGCCGAGGACAGGGGGGGACCTACGAG.